The 23 T cell receptor beta chains below were found in one sample sequenced in a study of T cells in Graves' hyperthyroidism and ophthalmopathy. What was amplified from RNA transcripts were TCR beta CDR3 regions. The HTBI set primed first-round TCR CDR3 RT-PCR. TCRdb reanalysed the multiplex PCR reads using MiXCR and keeps one entry per CDR3 protein. The profile covers 350,000 to 450,000 distinct CDR3 sequences, with 11% to 15% appearing a single time and more than 9.5% taken by the ten largest. Input material: blood. All receptors derive from a woman aged 55-70 years with Graves' hyperthyroidism.

The genes are TRBV19 and TRBJ2-1; D might be TRBD2 (6 bases). Per germline, CDR1 LNHDA and CDR2 SQIVND (reference sequence). Trimming removed 6 bases at V and 8 bases at J, with 23 bases between. The CDR3 length is 16 residues. The CDR3 region has the DNA TGTGCCAGTAGCTCCGGACTATCATTAACTCCATATGAGCAGTTCTTC. It encodes CASSSGLSLTPYEQFF.

V gene TRBV2 combines with J gene TRBJ1-1; D unclear. Germline loops: CDR1 SNHLY, CDR2 FYNNEI. The CDR3 consists of 13 residues. Trimming cost V 1 base and J 1 base, with 4 bases left between them. The CDR3 loop is CASSEEGNTEAFF. For the CDR3, the DNA is TGTGCCAGCAGTGAAGAAGGGAACACTGAAGCTTTCTTT.

This clonotype was picked up many times. The chain uses TRBV27 and TRBJ2-7, with 9 nucleotides matching TRBD1. The junction had 6 bases not matched to a gene; V was cut back by 5 bases and J by 7 bases. Germline V gene data show CDR1 as MNHEY and CDR2 as SMNVEV (reference sequence). CDR3 length: 13 amino acids. In nucleotides, the CDR3 is TGTGCCAGCAGTCAACAGGGGGCTCGGGAGCAGTACTTC. Its protein is CASSQQGAREQYF.

This clonotype was found many times. This chain links TRBV2 with TRBJ2-1, with TRBD2 identical over 9 bases. V dropped 6 bases and J dropped 6; count of bases not matched to a gene: 9. There are 15 residues in the CDR3. Germline values: CDR1 SNHLY, CDR2 FYNNEI. CDR3 loop: CASRGGTSIPNEQFF. The CDR3 DNA is TGTGCCAGCAGGGGGGGGACTAGCATTCCCAATGAGCAGTTCTTC.

This clonotype was recorded many times. The chain joins TRBV2 to TRBJ1-2; maybe TRBD1 (5 bases). The V end was cut by 4 bases, the J end by 4 bases, with 16 bases between. Per the germline V gene, CDR1 is SNHLY and CDR2 is FYNNEI. CDR3 length equals 15 residues. The CDR3 loop is CASSVQDTGSYGYTF. The CDR3 region has the DNA TGTGCCAGCAGTGTGCAGGACACCGGCAGCTATGGCTACACCTTC.

The chain links TRBV14 to TRBJ2-7; TRBD2 matches 9 bases. From germline, CDR1 is SGHDN and CDR2 FVKESK. The length of the CDR3 is 15 residues. Losses at the gene ends were 3 bases for V and 0 bases for J; bases not matched to a gene: 3. The CDR3 region is CASSQASGNSYEQYF. DNA of the CDR3: TGTGCCAGCAGCCAGGCTAGCGGGAACTCCTACGAGCAGTACTTC.

In its sample, this clonotype was seen many times. The gene calls are TRBV5-1 and TRBJ2-5, with D possibly being TRBD1 (6 bases). The CDR3 runs to 14 residues. From germline, CDR1 is SGHRS and CDR2 YFSETQ. V was pared by 2 bases and J by 5 bases, with 13 bases between. This chain's CDR3 is CASSFSGQPETQYF. The DNA of the CDR3 is TGCGCCAGCAGCTTCTCAGGACAGCCGGAGACCCAGTACTTC.

This clonotype was observed many times. The chain employs TRBV20-1 and TRBJ1-1, with D unresolved. CDR1 and CDR2 (germline): DFQATT, SNEGSKA (reference sequence). This CDR3 contains 14 residues. V was clipped by 3 bases and J by 2 bases, with 13 bases between them. CDR3 sequence: CSASGFRGNTEAFF. Here the CDR3 DNA reads TGCAGTGCTAGTGGGTTCCGGGGTAACACTGAAGCTTTCTTT.

The table lists this clonotype with many counts. This chain links TRBV12-3 or TRBV12-4 with TRBJ1-1, with 8 bases matching TRBD1. The CDR3 has 15 residues. V gave up 4 bases and J gave up 1 base; unmatched junction bases: 5. The CDR3 sequence: CASSSPGTGNTEAFF. CDR3 DNA sequence: TGTGCCAGCAGTTCCCCCGGGACAGGGAACACTGAAGCTTTCTTT.

The sample holds many counts of this clonotype. The chain uses TRBV20-1 and TRBJ2-5, with 12 nucleotides matching TRBD1. The CDR3 loop spans 18 amino acids. CDR1 DFQATT and CDR2 SNEGSKA come from the germline V gene (reference sequence). With 0 bases clipped from V and 2 bases from J, the junction kept 10 bases outside the gene matches. CDR3 sequence: CSARDRLGQGARQETQYF. In DNA, the CDR3 is TGCAGTGCTAGAGATCGTTTGGGACAGGGGGCGCGGCAAGAGACCCAGTACTTC.

This clonotype was seen many times. The V and J genes are TRBV6-5 and TRBJ1-2, with D unresolved. V lost 2 bases and J 6 bases, leaving 16 bases between the germline ends. This CDR3 has 15 amino acids. The germline V gene encodes CDR1 MNHEY and CDR2 SVGAGI. The DNA of the CDR3 is TGTGCCAGCAGTTACCCCGGGAAAGGGTACGATGGCTACACCTTC. Translating it yields CASSYPGKGYDGYTF.

This clonotype showed up many times. The chain links TRBV28 to TRBJ1-1; no definite D call. The V gene's germline CDR1 is MDHEN and CDR2 SYDVKM. This CDR3 is 12 amino acids long. V lost 2 bases and J 12 bases, leaving 13 bases between the germline ends. In DNA, the CDR3 is TGTGCCAGCAGTTTAGGGTCCGGGGTTTCTTTCTTT. Translating gives CASSLGSGVSFF.

This clonotype was counted ten times or more. The rearrangement links TRBV11-2 to TRBJ2-7; 9 positions agree with TRBD2. Germline V gene lookup returns CDR1 SGHAT and CDR2 FQNNGV. With 5 bases clipped from V and 1 base from J, the junction kept 6 bases outside the gene matches. The CDR3 sequence is 15 residues long. The CDR3 DNA reads as TGTGCCAGCAGCCTTCTAGCGGGAAGGTCCTACGAGCAGTACTTC. Translating it yields CASSLLAGRSYEQYF.

This clonotype was seen repeatedly, ten times or more. The chain joins TRBV3-1 to TRBJ1-6, with D hard to call. This CDR3 spans 11 amino acids. Germline loops: CDR1 LGHDT, CDR2 YNNKEL (reference sequence). V dropped 0 bases and J dropped 9 bases, with 0 bases sitting between them. CDR3 coding DNA: TGTGCCAGCAGCCAAGATTCACCCCTCCACTTT. Translating gives CASSQDSPLHF.

J is TRBJ2-6 and V is TRBV24-1; 7 bases fit TRBD1. Germline lookup yields CDR1 KGHDR and CDR2 SFDVKD. The CDR3 is 17 amino acids. V gave up 3 bases and J gave up 0 bases; unmatched junction bases: 4. In DNA form, the CDR3 reads TGTGCCACCAGTGATGTCGACAGGGACTCTGGGGCCAACGTCCTGACTTTC. Its protein product is CATSDVDRDSGANVLTF.

At least ten counts were recorded for this clonotype. The CDR3 protein is CASSLGGWNTEAFF. As DNA, the CDR3 is TGTGCCAGCAGTTTAGGGGGCTGGAACACTGAAGCTTTCTTT. The gene calls are TRBV28 and TRBJ1-1, with D perhaps matching TRBD1 (6 bases). Trimming stripped 2 bases from V and 1 base from J, with 8 bases between. The length of the CDR3 is 14 residues. Germline assignment: CDR1 MDHEN and CDR2 SYDVKM.

This clonotype showed up many times. J is TRBJ2-3 and V is TRBV11-2, with 15 nucleotides matching TRBD2. V lost 2 bases and J lost 1; bases outside the gene matches: 4. The CDR3 consists of 18 residues. Germline lookup yields CDR1 SGHAT and CDR2 FQNNGV. CDR3 loop: CASSLLGLAGGRTDTQYF. For the CDR3, the DNA is TGTGCCAGCAGCTTACTCGGACTAGCGGGAGGGCGCACAGATACGCAGTATTTT. Full variable domain (rest looked up from reference TRBV11-2 and TRBJ2-3): EAGVAQSPRYKIIEKRQSVAFWCNPISGHATLYWYQQILGQGPKLLIQFQNNGVVDDSQLPKDRFSAERLKGVDSTLKIQPAKLEDSAVYLCASSLLGLAGGRTDTQYFGPGTRLTVL.

This clonotype was counted at least ten times. The V call is TRBV3-1, the J call TRBJ2-7; TRBD2 is a possible D gene (5 bases). V was cut by 0 bases and J by 7 bases, with 13 bases left in between. Per germline, CDR1 LGHDT and CDR2 YNNKEL (reference sequence). The CDR3 loop spans 14 amino acids. The CDR3 DNA sequence: TGTGCCAGCAGCCAAGACGGAGCCGGGGAAGAGCAGTACTTC. It specifies CASSQDGAGEEQYF.

The chain recombines TRBV5-1 with TRBJ1-1; D call uncertain. Trimming stripped 7 bases from V and 1 base from J, with 14 bases between. Germline V CDR1 and CDR2: SGHRS, YFSETQ. CDR3 size: 14 residues. For the CDR3, the DNA is TGCGCCAGCCGGACGACAAAAGCGAACACTGAAGCTTTCTTT. It is translated as CASRTTKANTEAFF. The whole variable domain, remainder taken from reference TRBV5-1 and TRBJ1-1, is KAGVTQTPRYLIKTRGQQVTLSCSPISGHRSVSWYQQTPGQGLQFLFEYFSETQRNKGNFPGRFSGRQFSNSRSEMNVSTLELGDSALYLCASRTTKANTEAFFGQGTRLTVV.

The genes are TRBV7-2 and TRBJ1-2, with D tentatively TRBD1 (5 bases). The germline V and J ends were trimmed by 5 bases and 8 bases, with 21 bases remaining between them. The CDR3 length is 15 residues. The germline gives CDR1 SGHTA, CDR2 FQGNSA. The CDR3 is CASSTSVSGGLGYTF. The CDR3 nucleotides read TGTGCCAGCAGCACCTCGGTATCCGGGGGTTTAGGCTACACCTTC.

This clonotype was counted at least ten times. The chain employs TRBV18 and TRBJ1-2; maybe TRBD1 (5 bases). The ends were cut back, 4 bases at V and 8 bases at J, with 17 bases in the middle. Looked up from germline, CDR1 is KGHSH and CDR2 is LQKENI. The CDR3 has 14 residues. Here the CDR3 reads CASSRGQGLEGYTF. The CDR3 bases are TGTGCCAGCTCACGAGGCCAGGGATTGGAAGGCTACACCTTC.

The sample holds many counts of this clonotype. The rearrangement joins TRBV2 to TRBJ2-3; unclear D gene. Germline values: CDR1 SNHLY, CDR2 FYNNEI. V lost 3 bases and J 0 bases, leaving 13 bases between the germline ends. CDR3 length equals 16 residues. The CDR3 nucleotides read TGTGCCAGCAGTGAGGAGAGACGAATTAGCACAGATACGCAGTATTTT. Translated: CASSEERRISTDTQYF.

This clonotype appeared many times. The CDR3 sequence: CASSYEGQGWQPQHF. CDR3 in DNA: TGTGCCAGCAGTTACGAAGGGCAGGGGTGGCAGCCCCAGCATTTT. The rearrangement joins TRBV6-6 to TRBJ1-5; perhaps TRBD1 as D (6 bases). Per the germline V gene, CDR1 is MNHNY and CDR2 is SVGAGI (reference sequence). CDR3 length equals 15 residues. The V gene lost 2 bases and the J gene lost 7 bases, with 15 bases spanning the gap.